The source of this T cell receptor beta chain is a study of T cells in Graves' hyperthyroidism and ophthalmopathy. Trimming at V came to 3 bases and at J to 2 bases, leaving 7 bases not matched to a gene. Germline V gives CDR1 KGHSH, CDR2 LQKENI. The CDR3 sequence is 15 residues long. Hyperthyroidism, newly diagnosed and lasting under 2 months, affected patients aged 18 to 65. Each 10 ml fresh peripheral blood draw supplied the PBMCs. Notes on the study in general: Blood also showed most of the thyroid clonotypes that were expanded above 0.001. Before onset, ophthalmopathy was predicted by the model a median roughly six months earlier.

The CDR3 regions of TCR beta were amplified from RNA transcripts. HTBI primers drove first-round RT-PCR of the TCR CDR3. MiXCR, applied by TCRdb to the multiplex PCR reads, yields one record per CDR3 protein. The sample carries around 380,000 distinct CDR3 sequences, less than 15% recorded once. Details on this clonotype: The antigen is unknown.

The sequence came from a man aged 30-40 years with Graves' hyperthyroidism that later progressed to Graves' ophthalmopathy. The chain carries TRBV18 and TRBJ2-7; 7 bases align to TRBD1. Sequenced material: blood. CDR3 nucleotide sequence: TGTGCCAGCTCACCCGGCCGGACAGGTGCCTACGAGCAGTACTTC. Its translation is CASSPGRTGAYEQYF.